The T cell receptor beta chain described here comes from a study of blood T cell repertoires in COVID-19. Study summary: The United States, Italy and Spain provided the acute and convalescent COVID-19 samples.

Deletions cut 6 bases from V and 1 base from J, with 12 bases between. CDR1 and CDR2 from the germline V gene are ENHRY and SYGVKD. The CDR3 extends over 14 amino acids. Participants were aged roughly 18 to 89 years from roughly 26 US areas. Cohort allocation depended upon clinical history that participants reported. The protocol was immunoSEQ multiplex PCR, while the TCRdb copy is restricted to in-frame clones and leaves out a portion. The sample has 200,000 to 300,000 clones; 75% to 90% are singletons. The TCR sequence derives from a woman aged 40-49 years with acute COVID-19. The genes are TRBV10-3 and TRBJ1-1; TRBD1 is a possible D gene (6 bases). The sequenced sample was PBMCs or T cells enriched from blood (not recorded which). CDR3 protein: CAISRTERNTEAFF. The CDR3 DNA reads as TGTGCCATCAGCAGGACAGAGCGGAACACTGAAGCTTTCTTT.